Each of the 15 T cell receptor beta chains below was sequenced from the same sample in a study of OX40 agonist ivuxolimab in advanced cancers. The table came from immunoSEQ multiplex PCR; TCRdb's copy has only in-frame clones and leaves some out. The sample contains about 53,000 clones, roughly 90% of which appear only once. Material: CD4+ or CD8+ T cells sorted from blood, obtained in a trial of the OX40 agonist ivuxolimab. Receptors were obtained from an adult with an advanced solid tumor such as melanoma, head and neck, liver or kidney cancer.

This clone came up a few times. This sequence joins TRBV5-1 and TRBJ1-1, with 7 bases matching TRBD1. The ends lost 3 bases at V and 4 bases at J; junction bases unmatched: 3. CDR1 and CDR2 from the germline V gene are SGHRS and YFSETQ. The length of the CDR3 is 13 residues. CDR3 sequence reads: CASSSDRTTEAFF. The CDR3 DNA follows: TGCGCCAGCAGCTCGGACAGGACCACTGAAGCTTTCTTT. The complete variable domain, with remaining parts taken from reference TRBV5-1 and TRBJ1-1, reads KAGVTQTPRYLIKTRGQQVTLSCSPISGHRSVSWYQQTPGQGLQFLFEYFSETQRNKGNFPGRFSGRQFSNSRSEMNVSTLELGDSALYLCASSSDRTTEAFFGQGTRLTVV.

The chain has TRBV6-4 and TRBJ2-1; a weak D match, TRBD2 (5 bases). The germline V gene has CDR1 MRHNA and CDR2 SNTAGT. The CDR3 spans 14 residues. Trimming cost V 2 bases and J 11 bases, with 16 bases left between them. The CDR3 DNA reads TGTGCCAGCAGTGACACTAGTCTGTCAATGAAGCAGTTCTTC. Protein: CASSDTSLSMKQFF.

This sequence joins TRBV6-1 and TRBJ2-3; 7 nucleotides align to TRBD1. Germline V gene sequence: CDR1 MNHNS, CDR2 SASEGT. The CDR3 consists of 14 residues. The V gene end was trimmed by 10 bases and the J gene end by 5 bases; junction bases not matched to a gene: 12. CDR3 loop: CAIQRQGPRDTQYF. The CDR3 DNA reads TGTGCCATTCAAAGACAGGGCCCTCGAGATACGCAGTATTTT.

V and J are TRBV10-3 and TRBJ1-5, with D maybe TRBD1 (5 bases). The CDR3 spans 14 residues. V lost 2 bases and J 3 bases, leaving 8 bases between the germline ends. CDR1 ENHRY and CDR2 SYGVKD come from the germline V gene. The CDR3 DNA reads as TGTGCCATCAGTGAGGGGGGATCCAATCAGCCCCAGCATTTT. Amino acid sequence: CAISEGGSNQPQHF.

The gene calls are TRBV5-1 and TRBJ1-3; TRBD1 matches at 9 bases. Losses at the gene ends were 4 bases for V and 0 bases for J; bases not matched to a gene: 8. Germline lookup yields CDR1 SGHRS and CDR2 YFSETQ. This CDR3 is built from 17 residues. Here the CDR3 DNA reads TGCGCCAGCAGCCCGGAAGGGACAGGGATCTCTGGAAACACCATATATTTT. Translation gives CASSPEGTGISGNTIYF. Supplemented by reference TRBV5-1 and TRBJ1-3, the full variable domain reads KAGVTQTPRYLIKTRGQQVTLSCSPISGHRSVSWYQQTPGQGLQFLFEYFSETQRNKGNFPGRFSGRQFSNSRSEMNVSTLELGDSALYLCASSPEGTGISGNTIYFGEGSWLTVV.

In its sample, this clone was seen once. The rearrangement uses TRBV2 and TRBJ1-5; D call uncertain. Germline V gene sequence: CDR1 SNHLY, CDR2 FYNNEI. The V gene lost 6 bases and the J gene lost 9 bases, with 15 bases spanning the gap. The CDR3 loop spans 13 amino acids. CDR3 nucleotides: TGTGCCAGCAGAGGCAGGTCCGGAGCGCCCCAGCATTTT. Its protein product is CASRGRSGAPQHF.

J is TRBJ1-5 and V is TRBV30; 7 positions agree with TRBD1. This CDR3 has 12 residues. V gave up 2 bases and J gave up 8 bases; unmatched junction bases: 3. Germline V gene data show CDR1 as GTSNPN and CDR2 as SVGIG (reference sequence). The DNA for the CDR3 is TGTGCCTGGAGTACACAGGGGAAGCCCCAGCATTTT. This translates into CAWSTQGKPQHF.

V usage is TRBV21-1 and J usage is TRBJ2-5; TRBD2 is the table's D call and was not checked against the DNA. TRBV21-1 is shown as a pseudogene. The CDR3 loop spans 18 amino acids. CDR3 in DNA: TGTGCCAGCAGCAAAAGGGAAATAGCGGGAGGCATCCAAGAGACCCAGTACTTC. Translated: CASSKREIAGGIQETQYF.

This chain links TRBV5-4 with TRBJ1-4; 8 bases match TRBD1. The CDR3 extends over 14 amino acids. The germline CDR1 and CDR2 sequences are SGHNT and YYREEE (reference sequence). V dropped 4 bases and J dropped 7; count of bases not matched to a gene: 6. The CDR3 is CASSPGTGAEKLFF. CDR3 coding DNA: TGTGCCAGCAGCCCCGGGACAGGAGCTGAAAAACTGTTTTTT.

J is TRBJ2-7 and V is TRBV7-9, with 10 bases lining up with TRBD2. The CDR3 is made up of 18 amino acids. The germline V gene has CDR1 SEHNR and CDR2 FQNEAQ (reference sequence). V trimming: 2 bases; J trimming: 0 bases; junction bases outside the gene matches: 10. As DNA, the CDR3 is TGTGCCAGCAGCTTAAGGGCTAGCGGGGGCCAGAGCTCCTACGAGCAGTACTTC. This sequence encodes CASSLRASGGQSSYEQYF.

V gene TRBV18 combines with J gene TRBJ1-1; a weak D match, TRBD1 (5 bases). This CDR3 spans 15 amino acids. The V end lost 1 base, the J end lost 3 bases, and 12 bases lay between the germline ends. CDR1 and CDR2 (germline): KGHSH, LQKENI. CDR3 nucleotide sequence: TGTGCCAGCTCACCACGCGGGGCACGAGACACTGAAGCTTTCTTT. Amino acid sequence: CASSPRGARDTEAFF. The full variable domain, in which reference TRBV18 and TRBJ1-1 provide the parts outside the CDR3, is NAGVMQNPRHLVRRRGQEARLRCSPMKGHSHVYWYRQLPEEGLKFMVYLQKENIIDESGMPKERFSAEFPKEGPSILRIQQVVRGDSAAYFCASSPRGARDTEAFFGQGTRLTVV.

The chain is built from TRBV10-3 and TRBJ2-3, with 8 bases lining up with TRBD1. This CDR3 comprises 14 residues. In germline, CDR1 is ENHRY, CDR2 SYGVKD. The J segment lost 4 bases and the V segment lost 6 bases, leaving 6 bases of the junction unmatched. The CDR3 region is CAISKGQDPDTQYF. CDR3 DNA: TGTGCCATCAGCAAGGGACAGGACCCAGATACGCAGTATTTT.

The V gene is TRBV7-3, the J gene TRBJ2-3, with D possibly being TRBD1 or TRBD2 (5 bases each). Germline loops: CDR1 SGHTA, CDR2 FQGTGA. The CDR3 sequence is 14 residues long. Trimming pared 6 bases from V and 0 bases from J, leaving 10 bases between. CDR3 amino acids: CASSRGASTDTQYF. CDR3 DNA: TGTGCCAGCAGTCGAGGGGCTAGCACAGATACGCAGTATTTT.

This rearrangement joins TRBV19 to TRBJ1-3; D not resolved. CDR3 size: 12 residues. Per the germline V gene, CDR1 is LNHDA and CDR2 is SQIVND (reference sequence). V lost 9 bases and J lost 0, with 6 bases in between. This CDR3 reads CARSLSGNTIYF. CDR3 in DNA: TGTGCCAGGAGTCTCTCTGGAAACACCATATATTTT.

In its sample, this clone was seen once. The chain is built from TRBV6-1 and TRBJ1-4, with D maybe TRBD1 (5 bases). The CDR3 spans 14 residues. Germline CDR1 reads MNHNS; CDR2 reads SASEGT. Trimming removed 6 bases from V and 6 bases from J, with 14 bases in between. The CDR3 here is CASRTGGSDEKLFF. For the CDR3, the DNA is TGTGCCAGCAGGACTGGGGGTTCGGATGAAAAACTGTTTTTT.